The clone carrying this T cell receptor (beta chain) turned up a few times. This sample is drawn from a study of blood T cell repertoires in COVID-19. With 3 bases removed from V and 4 bases from J, the gap between germline ends came to 27 bases. Germline V gene lookup returns CDR1 DFQATT and CDR2 SNEGSKA (reference sequence). The CDR3 extends over 18 amino acids. Per the authors' pipeline: It was from reference gene primer amplification that nucleated cell counts were estimated. Data came from immunoSEQ multiplex PCR; TCRdb stores just in-frame clones and leaves some out. That table supplies the V and J calls and clone size; D and trimming were determined from the DNA. Here the sample spans just under 150,000 clones, roughly 82% being singletons.

The chain links TRBV20-1 to TRBJ2-5; weak D call: TRBD2 (7 bases). This TCR was recovered from a human donor in a cohort sampled during active COVID-19. Sequencing was performed on peripheral blood. As DNA, the CDR3 is TGCAGTGCTAGTAGTCTTCATCGGTTGGGGGGGCTAAGAGAGACCCAGTACTTC. Its translation is CSASSLHRLGGLRETQYF.